The present TCR beta chain was sequenced within a study of blood T cell repertoires in COVID-19. About the research overall: Material from acute and convalescent COVID-19 was sourced from the United States, Italy and Spain.

The data were produced by immunoSEQ multiplex PCR, yet TCRdb's version contains in-frame clones alone and is incomplete. Counted here are under 200,000 clones, about 80% occurring once; the ten biggest clones make up roughly 5%. V shed 0 bases and J shed 1 base, with 9 bases lying between them. Germline CDR1 and CDR2: MNHEY and SVGAGI. The CDR3 totals 16 residues. The chain couples TRBV6-5 to TRBJ2-2; possible D gene TRBD1, 5 bases. Source material: PBMCs or T cells enriched from blood (not recorded which). The receptor's source is a woman between 55 and 75 years old with acute COVID-19. DNA of the CDR3: TGTGCCAGCAGTTACTCGTGGACAATGAACACCGGGGAGCTGTTTTTT. Its translation: CASSYSWTMNTGELFF.